Detailed here is one T cell receptor beta chain. Here immunoSEQ multiplex PCR was the method, and the copy in TCRdb shows in-frame clones only, minus some. The table has roughly 2,300,000 clones, roughly 92% seen once. The CDR3 has 13 amino acids. From germline, CDR1 is SGDLS and CDR2 YYNGEE. V was shortened by 0 bases and J by 6 bases, with 10 bases between the two germline ends. This specimen comes from a study of shared clonotypes between healthy human individuals. The sequencing input was naive CD4+ T cells from PBMCs. The subset denotes: CD45RA+ positively selected. The receptor's source is a man younger than 35 in good health. Some clones in this sample may be carry-over from other donors' samples. This chain uses TRBV9 with TRBJ2-7; D is perhaps TRBD1 (5 bases). This CDR3 is CASSVDWGGEQYF. The CDR3 DNA reads TGTGCCAGCAGCGTAGATTGGGGCGGCGAGCAGTACTTC.